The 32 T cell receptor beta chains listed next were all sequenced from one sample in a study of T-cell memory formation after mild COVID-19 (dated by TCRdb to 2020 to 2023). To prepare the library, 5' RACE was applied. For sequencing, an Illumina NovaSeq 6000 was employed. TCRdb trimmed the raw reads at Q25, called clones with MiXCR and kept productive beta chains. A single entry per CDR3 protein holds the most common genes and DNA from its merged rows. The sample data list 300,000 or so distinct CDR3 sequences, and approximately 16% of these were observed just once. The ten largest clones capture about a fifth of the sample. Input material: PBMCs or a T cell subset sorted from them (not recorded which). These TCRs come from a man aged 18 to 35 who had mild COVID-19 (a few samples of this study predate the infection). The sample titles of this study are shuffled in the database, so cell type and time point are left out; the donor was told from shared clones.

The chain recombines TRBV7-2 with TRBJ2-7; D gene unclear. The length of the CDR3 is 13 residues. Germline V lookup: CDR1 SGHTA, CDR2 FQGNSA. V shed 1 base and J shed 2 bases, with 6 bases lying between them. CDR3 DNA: TGTGCCAGCAGCTTAGTCAGTGCCTACGAGCAGTACGTC. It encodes CASSLVSAYEQYV.

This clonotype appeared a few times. CDR3 amino acids: CASSSEGSTDTQYF. Written as DNA, the CDR3 is TGCGCCAGCAGCTCCGAGGGGAGCACAGATACGCAGTATTTT. This sequence joins TRBV5-1 and TRBJ2-3, with D perhaps assigned TRBD1 or TRBD2 (5 bases each). Germline CDR1 is SGHRS and CDR2 is YFSETQ. Trimming took off 3 bases at V and 0 bases at J, with 8 bases between the two ends. The CDR3 totals 14 residues. The whole variable domain, remainder taken from reference TRBV5-1 and TRBJ2-3, is KAGVTQTPRYLIKTRGQQVTLSCSPISGHRSVSWYQQTPGQGLQFLFEYFSETQRNKGNFPGRFSGRQFSNSRSEMNVSTLELGDSALYLCASSSEGSTDTQYFGPGTRLTVL.

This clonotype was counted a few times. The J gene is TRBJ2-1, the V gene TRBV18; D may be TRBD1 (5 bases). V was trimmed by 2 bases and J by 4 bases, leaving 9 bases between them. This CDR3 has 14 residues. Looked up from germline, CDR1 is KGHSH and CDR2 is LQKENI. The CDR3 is CASSPATGYNEQFF. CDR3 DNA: TGTGCCAGCTCACCAGCCACAGGATACAATGAGCAGTTCTTC.

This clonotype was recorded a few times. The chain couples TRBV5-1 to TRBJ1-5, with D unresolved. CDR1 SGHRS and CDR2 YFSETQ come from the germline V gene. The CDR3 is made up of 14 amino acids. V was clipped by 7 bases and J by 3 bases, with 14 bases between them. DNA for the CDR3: TGCGCCAGCCGATCACAGCCAGACAATCAGCCCCAGCATTTT. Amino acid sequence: CASRSQPDNQPQHF.

CDR3 amino acids: CASRMGGTSGNTIYF. CDR3 coding DNA: TGTGCCAGCAGGATGGGGGGAACCTCTGGAAACACCATATATTTT. V and J are TRBV11-3 and TRBJ1-3; weak D call: TRBD1 (5 bases). Germline CDR1 SGHNT, CDR2 YENEEA. The CDR3 length is 15 residues. The V end was cut by 6 bases, the J end by 0 bases, with 12 bases between.

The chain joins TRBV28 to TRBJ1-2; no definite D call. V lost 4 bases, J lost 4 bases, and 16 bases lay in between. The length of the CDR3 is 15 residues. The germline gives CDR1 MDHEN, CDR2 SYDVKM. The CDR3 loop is CASSSPSGVPYGYTF. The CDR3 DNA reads TGTGCCAGCAGTTCCCCCTCGGGCGTCCCCTATGGCTACACCTTC.

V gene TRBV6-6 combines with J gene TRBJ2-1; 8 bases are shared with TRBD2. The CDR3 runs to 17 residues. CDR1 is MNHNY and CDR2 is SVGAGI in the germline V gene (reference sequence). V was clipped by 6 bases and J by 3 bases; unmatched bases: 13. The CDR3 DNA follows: TGTGCCAGCAGGGCCACCGTGGGACTAGAATACTACAATGAGCAGTTCTTC. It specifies CASRATVGLEYYNEQFF.

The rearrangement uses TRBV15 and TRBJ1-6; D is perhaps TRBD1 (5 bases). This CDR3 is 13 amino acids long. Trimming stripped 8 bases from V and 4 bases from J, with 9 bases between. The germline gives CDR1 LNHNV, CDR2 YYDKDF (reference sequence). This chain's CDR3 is CATAGLYNSPLHF. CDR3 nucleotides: TGTGCCACCGCGGGACTGTATAATTCACCCCTCCACTTT.

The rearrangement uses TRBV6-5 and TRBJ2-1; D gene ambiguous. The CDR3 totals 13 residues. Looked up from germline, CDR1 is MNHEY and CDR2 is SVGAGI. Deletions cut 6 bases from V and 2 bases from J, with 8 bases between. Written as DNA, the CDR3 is TGTGCCAGCAGGGCTTCCGCCTACAATGAGCAGTTCTTC. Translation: CASRASAYNEQFF.

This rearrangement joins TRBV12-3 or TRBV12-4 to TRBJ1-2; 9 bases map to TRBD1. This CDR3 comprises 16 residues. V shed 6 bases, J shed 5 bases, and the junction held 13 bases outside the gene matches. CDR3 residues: CASRQSGTGTGYGYTF. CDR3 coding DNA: TGTGCCAGCAGACAATCCGGGACAGGGACTGGGTATGGCTACACCTTC.

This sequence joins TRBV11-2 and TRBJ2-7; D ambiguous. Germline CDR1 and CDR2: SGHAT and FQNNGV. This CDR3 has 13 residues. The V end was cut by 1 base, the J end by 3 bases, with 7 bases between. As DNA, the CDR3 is TGTGCCAGCAGCTTAGCGGGCAGCTACGAGCAGTACGTC. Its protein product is CASSLAGSYEQYV.

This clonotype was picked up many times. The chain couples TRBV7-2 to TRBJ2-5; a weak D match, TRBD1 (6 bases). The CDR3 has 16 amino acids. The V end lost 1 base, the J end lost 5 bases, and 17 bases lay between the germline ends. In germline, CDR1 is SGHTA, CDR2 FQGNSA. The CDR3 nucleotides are TGTGCCAGCAGCTTAGGTGGGACATCGAGGAGGGAGACCCAGTACTTC. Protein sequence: CASSLGGTSRRETQYF. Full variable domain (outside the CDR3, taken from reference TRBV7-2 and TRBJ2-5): GAGVSQSPSNKVTEKGKDVELRCDPISGHTALYWYRQSLGQGLEFLIYFQGNSAPDKSGLPSDRFSAERTGGSVSTLTIQRTQQEDSAVYLCASSLGGTSRRETQYFGPGTRLLVL.

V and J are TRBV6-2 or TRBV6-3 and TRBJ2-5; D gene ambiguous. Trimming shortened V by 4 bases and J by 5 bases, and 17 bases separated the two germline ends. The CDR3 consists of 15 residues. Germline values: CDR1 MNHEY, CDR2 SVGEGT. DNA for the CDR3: TGTGCCAGCAGTTCCAATCACCCATCCAGGGAGACCCAGTACTTC. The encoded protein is CASSSNHPSRETQYF.

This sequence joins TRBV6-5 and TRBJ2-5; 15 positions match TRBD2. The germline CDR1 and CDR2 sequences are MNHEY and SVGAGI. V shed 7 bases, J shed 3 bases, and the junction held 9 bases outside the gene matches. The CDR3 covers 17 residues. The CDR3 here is CASNPGLAGGSEETQYF. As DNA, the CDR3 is TGTGCCAGCAACCCCGGACTAGCGGGGGGGAGTGAAGAGACCCAGTACTTC.

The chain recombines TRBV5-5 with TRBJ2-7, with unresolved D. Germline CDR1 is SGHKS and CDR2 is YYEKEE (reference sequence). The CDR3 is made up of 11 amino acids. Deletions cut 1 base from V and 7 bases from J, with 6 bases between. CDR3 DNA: TGTGCCAGCAGCTTGATCGAGGAGCAGTACTTC. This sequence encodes CASSLIEEQYF. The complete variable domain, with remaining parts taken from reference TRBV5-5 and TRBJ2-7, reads DAGVTQSPTHLIKTRGQQVTLRCSPISGHKSVSWYQQVLGQGPQFIFQYYEKEERGRGNFPDRFSARQFPNYSSELNVNALLLGDSALYLCASSLIEEQYFGPGTRLTVT.

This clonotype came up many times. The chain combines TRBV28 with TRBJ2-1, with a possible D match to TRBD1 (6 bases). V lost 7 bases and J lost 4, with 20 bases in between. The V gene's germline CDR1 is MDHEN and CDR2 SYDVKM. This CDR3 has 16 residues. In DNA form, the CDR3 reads TGTGCCAGCACCTCGAAGGTGGGGACAAGATACAATGAGCAGTTCTTC. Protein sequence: CASTSKVGTRYNEQFF.

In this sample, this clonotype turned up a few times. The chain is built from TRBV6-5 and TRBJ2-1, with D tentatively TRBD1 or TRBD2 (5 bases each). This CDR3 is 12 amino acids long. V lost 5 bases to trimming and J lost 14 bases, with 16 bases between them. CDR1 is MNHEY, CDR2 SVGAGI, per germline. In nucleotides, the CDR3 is TGTGCCAGCAGTCACACGGGGACCCTGGAGTTCTTC. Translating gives CASSHTGTLEFF.

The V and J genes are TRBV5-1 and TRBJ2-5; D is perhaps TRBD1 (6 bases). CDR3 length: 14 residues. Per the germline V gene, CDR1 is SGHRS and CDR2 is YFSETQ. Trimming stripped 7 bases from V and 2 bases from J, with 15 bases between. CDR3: CASGGQSLQETQYF. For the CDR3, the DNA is TGCGCCAGCGGGGGCCAGTCCCTACAAGAGACCCAGTACTTC.

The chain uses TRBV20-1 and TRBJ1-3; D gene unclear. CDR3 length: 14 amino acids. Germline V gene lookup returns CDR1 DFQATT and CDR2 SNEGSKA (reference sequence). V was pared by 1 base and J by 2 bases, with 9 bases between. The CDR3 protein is CSARVLLTGNTIYF. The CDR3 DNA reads TGCAGTGCTAGAGTCCTATTGACTGGAAACACCATATATTTT.

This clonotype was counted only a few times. The CDR3 sequence is CASSTRTVLGQPQHF. In nucleotides, the CDR3 is TGTGCCAGTAGTACCCGGACAGTCTTAGGGCAGCCCCAGCATTTT. The rearrangement links TRBV19 to TRBJ1-5; weak D call: TRBD1 (6 bases). Germline V gives CDR1 LNHDA, CDR2 SQIVND (reference sequence). This CDR3 is 15 amino acids long. Trimming left V 4 bases short and J 7 bases short, with 17 bases between.

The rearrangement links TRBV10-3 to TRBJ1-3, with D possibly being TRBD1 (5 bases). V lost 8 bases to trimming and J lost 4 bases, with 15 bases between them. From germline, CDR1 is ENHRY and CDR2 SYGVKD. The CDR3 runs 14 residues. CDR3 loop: CAIRPSTGGNTIYF. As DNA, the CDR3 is TGTGCCATCCGGCCCTCAACAGGAGGAAACACCATATATTTT.

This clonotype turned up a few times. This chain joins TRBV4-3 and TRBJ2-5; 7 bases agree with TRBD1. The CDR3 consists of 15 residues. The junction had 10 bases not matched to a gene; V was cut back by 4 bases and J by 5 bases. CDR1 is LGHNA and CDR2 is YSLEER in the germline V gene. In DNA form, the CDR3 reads TGCGCCAGCAGCCGCACCACAGGGGACGGGGAGACCCAGTACTTC. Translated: CASSRTTGDGETQYF.

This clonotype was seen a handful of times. For the CDR3, the DNA is TGCGCCAGCAGCTTGGGACTGACAGCGAACACCGGGGAGCTGTTTTTT. It yields the protein CASSLGLTANTGELFF. V usage is TRBV5-1 and J usage is TRBJ2-2; D perhaps matches TRBD1 (5 bases). Germline assignment: CDR1 SGHRS and CDR2 YFSETQ. Trimming removed 0 bases from V and 0 bases from J, with 9 bases in between. This CDR3 contains 16 residues. Supplemented by reference TRBV5-1 and TRBJ2-2, the full variable domain reads KAGVTQTPRYLIKTRGQQVTLSCSPISGHRSVSWYQQTPGQGLQFLFEYFSETQRNKGNFPGRFSGRQFSNSRSEMNVSTLELGDSALYLCASSLGLTANTGELFFGEGSRLTVL.

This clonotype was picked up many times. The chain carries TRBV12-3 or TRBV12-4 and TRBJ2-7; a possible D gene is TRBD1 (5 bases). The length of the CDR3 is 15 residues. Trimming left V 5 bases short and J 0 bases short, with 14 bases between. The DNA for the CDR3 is TGTGCCAGCAGTACAGGTCCGTCCTCCTCCTACGAGCAGTACTTC. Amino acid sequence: CASSTGPSSSYEQYF.

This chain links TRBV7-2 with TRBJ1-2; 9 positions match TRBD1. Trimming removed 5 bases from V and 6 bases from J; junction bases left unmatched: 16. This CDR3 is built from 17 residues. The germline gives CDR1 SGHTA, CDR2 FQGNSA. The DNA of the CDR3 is TGTGCCAGCAGCACAGCGTACCCGGGACAGGGCGCGGATGGCTACACCTTC. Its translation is CASSTAYPGQGADGYTF.

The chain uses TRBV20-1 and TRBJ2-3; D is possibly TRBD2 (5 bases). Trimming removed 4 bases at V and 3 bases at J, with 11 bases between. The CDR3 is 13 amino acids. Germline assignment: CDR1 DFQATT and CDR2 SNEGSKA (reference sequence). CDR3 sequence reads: CSAIGLTTDTQYF. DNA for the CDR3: TGCAGTGCTATTGGACTGACGACAGATACGCAGTATTTT.

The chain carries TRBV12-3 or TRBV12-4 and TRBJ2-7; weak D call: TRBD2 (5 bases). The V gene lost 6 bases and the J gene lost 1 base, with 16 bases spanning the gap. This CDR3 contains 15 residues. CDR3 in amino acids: CASSPAVGGSYEQYF. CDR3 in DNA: TGTGCCAGCAGCCCAGCAGTCGGCGGGTCCTACGAGCAGTACTTC.

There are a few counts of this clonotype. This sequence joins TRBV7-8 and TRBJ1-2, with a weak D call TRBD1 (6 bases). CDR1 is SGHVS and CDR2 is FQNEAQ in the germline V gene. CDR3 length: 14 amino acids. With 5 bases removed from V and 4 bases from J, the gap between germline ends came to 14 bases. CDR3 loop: CASSPRGAVYGYTF. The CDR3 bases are TGTGCCAGCAGCCCCAGGGGCGCCGTCTATGGCTACACCTTC. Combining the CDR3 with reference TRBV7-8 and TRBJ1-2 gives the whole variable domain GAGVSQSPRYKVAKRGQDVALRCDPISGHVSLFWYQQALGQGPEFLTYFQNEAQLDKSGLPSDRFFAERPEGSVSTLKIQRTQQEDSAVYLCASSPRGAVYGYTFGSGTRLTVV.

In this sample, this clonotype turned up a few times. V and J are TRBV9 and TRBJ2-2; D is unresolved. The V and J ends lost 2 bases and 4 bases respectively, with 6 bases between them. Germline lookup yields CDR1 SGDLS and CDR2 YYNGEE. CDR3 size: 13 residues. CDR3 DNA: TGTGCCAGCAGCGTGAGTGCCACCGGGGAGCTGTTTTTT. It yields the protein CASSVSATGELFF. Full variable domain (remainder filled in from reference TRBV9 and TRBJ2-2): DSGVTQTPKHLITATGQRVTLRCSPRSGDLSVYWYQQSLDQGLQFLIQYYNGEERAKGNILERFSAQQFPDLHSELNLSSLELGDSALYFCASSVSATGELFFGEGSRLTVL.

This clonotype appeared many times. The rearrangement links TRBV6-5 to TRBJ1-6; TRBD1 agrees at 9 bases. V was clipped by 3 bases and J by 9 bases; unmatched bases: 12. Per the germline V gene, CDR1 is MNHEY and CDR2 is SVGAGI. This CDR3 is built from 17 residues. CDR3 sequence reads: CASSYWVPGQGGSPLHF. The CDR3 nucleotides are TGTGCCAGCAGTTATTGGGTCCCGGGACAGGGTGGTTCACCCCTCCACTTT.

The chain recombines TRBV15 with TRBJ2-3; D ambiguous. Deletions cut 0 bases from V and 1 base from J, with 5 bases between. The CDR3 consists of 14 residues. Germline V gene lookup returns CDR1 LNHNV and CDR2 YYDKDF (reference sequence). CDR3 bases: TGTGCCACCAGCAGAGATGTGGGCACAGATACGCAGTATTTT. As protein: CATSRDVGTDTQYF.

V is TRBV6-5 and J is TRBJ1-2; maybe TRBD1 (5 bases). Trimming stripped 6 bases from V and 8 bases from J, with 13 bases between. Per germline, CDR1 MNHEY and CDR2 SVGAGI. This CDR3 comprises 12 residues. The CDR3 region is CASRIGVVGYTF. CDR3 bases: TGTGCCAGCAGGATAGGGGTTGTCGGCTACACCTTC.